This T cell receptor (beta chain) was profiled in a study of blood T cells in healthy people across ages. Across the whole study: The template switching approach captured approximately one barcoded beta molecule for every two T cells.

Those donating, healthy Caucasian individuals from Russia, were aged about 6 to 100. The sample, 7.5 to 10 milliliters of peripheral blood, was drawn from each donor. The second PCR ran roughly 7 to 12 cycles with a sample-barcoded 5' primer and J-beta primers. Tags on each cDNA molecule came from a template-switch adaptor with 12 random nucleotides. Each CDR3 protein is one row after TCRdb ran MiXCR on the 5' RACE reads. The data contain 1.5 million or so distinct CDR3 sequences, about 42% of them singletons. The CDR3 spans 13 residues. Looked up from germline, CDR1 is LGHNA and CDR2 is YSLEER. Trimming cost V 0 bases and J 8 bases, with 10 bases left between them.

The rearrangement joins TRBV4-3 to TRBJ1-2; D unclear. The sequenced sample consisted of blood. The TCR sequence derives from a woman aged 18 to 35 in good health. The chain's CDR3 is CASSQDVGGGYTF. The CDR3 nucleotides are TGCGCCAGCAGCCAAGATGTGGGCGGCGGCTACACCTTC.